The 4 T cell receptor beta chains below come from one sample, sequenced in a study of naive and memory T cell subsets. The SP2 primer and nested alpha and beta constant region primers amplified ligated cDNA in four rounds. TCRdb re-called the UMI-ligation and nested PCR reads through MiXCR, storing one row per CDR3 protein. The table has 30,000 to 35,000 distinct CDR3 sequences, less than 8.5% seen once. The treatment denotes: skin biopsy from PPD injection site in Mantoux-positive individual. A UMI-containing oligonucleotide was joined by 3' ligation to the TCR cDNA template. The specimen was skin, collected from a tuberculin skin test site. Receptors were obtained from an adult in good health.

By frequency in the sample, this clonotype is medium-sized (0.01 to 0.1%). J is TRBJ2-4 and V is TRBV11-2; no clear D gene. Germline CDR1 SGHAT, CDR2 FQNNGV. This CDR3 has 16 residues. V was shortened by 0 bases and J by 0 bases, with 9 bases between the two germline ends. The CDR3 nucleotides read TGTGCCAGCAGCTTAGATTTGGGGTTAGCCAAAAACATTCAGTACTTC. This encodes CASSLDLGLAKNIQYF.

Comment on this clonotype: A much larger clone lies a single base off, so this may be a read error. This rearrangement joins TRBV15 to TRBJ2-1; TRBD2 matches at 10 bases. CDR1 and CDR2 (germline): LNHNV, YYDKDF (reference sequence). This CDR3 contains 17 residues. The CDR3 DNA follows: TGTGCCACCAGCAGTCGACTAGCGGGTGGGTCCTACAATGAGAAGTTCTTC. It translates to CATSSRLAGGSYNEKFF.

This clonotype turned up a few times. CDR3 in amino acids: CSATPREGGNQPQHF. Here the CDR3 DNA reads TGCAGTGCTACCCCCAGGGAGGGGGGCAATCAGCCCCAGCATTTT. The genes are TRBV20-1 and TRBJ1-5; weak D call: TRBD1 (6 bases). CDR1 DFQATT and CDR2 SNEGSKA come from the germline V gene (reference sequence). This CDR3 region has 15 residues. Trimming left V 4 bases short and J 2 bases short, with 15 bases between.

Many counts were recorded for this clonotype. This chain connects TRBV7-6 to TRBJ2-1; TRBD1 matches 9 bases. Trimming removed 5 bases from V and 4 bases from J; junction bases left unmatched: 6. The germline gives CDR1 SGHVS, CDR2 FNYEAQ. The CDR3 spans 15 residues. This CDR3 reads CASSLSTGGYNEQFF. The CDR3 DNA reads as TGTGCCAGCAGCCTATCGACAGGGGGATACAATGAGCAGTTCTTC.